Detailed here is one T cell receptor beta chain. Its target is unknown. Specified treatment: approximately 10-day PBMC culture with coronavirus spike peptide pools or control peptides (ViraFEST assay). Deletions cut 7 bases from V and 6 bases from J, with 12 bases between. Germline CDR1 is SNHLY and CDR2 is FYNNEI. The length of the CDR3 is 13 residues. An Oncomine TCR Beta short-read assay was used to sequence the DNA from cultured CD4+ T cells. In TCRdb, the PCR reads were re-called with MiXCR into one record per CDR3 protein. The data contain approximately 20,000 distinct CDR3 sequences, around 41% of them singletons. The data are from a study of vaccination and CD4 T cells after COVID-19.

The V call is TRBV2, the J call TRBJ2-2, with D unclear. The specimen was cultured CD4+ T cells from blood. The TCR comes from a human donor with COVID-19. The CDR3 DNA is TGTGCCAGCATAGAGCCGTCGGCCGGGGAGCTGTTTTTT. Translation gives CASIEPSAGELFF.